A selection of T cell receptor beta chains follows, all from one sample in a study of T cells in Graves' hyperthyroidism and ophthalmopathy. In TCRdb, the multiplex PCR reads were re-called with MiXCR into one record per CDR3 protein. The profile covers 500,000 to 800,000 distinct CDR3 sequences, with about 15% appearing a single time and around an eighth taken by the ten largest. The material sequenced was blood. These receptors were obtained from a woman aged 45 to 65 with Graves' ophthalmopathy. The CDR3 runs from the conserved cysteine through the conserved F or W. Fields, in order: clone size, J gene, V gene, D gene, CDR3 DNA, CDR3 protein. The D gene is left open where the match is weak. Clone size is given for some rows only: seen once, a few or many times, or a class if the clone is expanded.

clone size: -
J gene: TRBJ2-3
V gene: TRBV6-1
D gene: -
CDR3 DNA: TGTGCCAGCAGCGACTTCACAGATACGCAGTATTTT
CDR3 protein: CASSDFTDTQYF

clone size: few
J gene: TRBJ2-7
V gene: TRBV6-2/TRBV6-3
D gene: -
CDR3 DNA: TGTGCCAGCAGTCCTAGCGTGTCCCCCTACGAGCAGTACTTC
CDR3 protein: CASSPSVSPYEQYF

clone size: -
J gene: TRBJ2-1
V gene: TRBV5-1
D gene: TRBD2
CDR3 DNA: TGCACCAGCAGCCAGGCTACGGGACTAGCGGTAAACAATGAGCAGTTCTTC
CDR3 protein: CTSSQATGLAVNNEQFF

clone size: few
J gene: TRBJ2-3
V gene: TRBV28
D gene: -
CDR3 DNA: TGTGCCAGCAGTTTATATGCCTACTCGCAGTATTTT
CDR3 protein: CASSLYAYSQYF

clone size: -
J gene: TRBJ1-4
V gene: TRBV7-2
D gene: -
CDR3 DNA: TGTGCCAGCAGCTTATTGTCACAGGCTAATGAAAAACTGTTTTTT
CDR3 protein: CASSLLSQANEKLFF

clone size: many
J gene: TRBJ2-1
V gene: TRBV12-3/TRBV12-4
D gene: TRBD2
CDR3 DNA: TGTGCCAGCAGTTCCCCCCTGACTAGCGGGAGAATATACAATGAGCAGTTCTTC
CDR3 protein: CASSSPLTSGRIYNEQFF

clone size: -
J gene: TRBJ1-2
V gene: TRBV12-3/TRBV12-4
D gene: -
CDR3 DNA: TGTGCCAGCAGTGAAGGGGAGGGAGGCCCGTATGGCTACACCTTC
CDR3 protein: CASSEGEGGPYGYTF

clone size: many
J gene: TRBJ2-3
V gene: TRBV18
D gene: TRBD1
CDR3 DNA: TGTGCCAGCTCACCAAGGAGAACAGGGGCAATTCCAGATACGCAGTATTTT
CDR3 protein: CASSPRRTGAIPDTQYF

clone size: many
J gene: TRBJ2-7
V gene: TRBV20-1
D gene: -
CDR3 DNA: TGCAGTGCTAGTACGCGGAACCTGTACGAGCAGTACTTC
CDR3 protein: CSASTRNLYEQYF

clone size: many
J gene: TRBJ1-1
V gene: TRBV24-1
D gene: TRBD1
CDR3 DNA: TGTGCCACAAGGACAGGGACTGAAGCTTTCTTT
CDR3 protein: CATRTGTEAFF

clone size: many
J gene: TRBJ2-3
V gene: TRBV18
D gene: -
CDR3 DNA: TGTGCCAGCTCACCAGGGACGGAGACGCAGTATTTT
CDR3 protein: CASSPGTETQYF

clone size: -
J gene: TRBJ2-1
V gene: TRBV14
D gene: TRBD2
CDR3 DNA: TGTGCCAGCAGCCTATACTCGGGACTAGCGGGAGGAGAGCAGTTCTTC
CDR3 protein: CASSLYSGLAGGEQFF

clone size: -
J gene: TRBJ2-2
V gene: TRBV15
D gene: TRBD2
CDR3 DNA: TGTGCCACCGATACGGGACTAGCGGTCACCGGGGAGCTGTTTTTT
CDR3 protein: CATDTGLAVTGELFF

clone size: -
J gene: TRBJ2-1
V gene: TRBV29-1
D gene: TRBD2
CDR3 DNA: TGCAGCGTCCGTAGCGGGGGGTACAATGAGCAGTTCTTC
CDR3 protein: CSVRSGGYNEQFF

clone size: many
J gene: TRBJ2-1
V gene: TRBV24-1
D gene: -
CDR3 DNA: TGTGCCACCAGTGACCCATTAGCGGAGGAGGGGTACAATGAGCAGTTCTTC
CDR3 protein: CATSDPLAEEGYNEQFF

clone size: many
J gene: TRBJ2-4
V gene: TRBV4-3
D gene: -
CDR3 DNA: TGCGCCAGCAGCCAAGCGGGAGTGGGGGACATTCAGTACTTC
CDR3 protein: CASSQAGVGDIQYF

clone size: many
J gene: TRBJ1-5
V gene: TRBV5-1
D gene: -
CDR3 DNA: TGCGCCAGCAGCTTGGACGGACAGAACAATCAGCCCCAGCATTTT
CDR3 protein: CASSLDGQNNQPQHF

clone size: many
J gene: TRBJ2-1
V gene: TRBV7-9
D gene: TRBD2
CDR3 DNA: TGTGCCAGCAGGTCCACGATACTAGCGGGAGTAGACAATGAGCAGTTCTTC
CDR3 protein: CASRSTILAGVDNEQFF

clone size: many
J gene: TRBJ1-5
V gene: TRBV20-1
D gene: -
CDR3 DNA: TGCAGTGCTAGAGTGGGGGGAAATCAGCCCCAGCATTTT
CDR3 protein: CSARVGGNQPQHF

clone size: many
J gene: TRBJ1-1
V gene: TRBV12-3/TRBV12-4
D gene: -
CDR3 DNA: TGTGCCAGCAGTTTGAGAGACTTGAACACTGAAGCTTTCTTT
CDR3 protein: CASSLRDLNTEAFF

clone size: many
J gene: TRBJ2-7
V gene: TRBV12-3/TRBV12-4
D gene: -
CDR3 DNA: TGTGCCAGCAGTTTTAACTTCGTTCGGGACGAGCAGTACTTC
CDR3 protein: CASSFNFVRDEQYF

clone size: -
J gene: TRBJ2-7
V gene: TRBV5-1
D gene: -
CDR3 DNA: TGCGCCAGCAGCACCTCGACAGGACCCTACGAGCAGTACTTC
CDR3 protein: CASSTSTGPYEQYF

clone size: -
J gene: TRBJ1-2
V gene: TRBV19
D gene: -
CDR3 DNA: TGTGCCAGTAGCAGACGCACGAGAGACTATGGCTACACCTTC
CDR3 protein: CASSRRTRDYGYTF